A selection of T cell receptor beta chains follows, all from one sample in a study of breast tumors, draining lymph nodes, adjacent tissues. TCRdb recomputed calls from the multiplex PCR reads with MiXCR, one row per CDR3 protein. The sample has approximately 100,000 distinct CDR3 sequences, approximately 21% seen once. The specimen was axillary lymph node tissue. The source of these receptors is a female donor with breast cancer. Some clones in this sample may be carry-over from other donors' samples. The CDR3 runs from the conserved cysteine through the conserved F or W. Each record gives: V gene, clone size, D gene, J gene, CDR3 DNA, CDR3 protein. A D gene is named only where the DNA matches it firmly. Some rows mark clone size as missing; the rest say once, few, many or name a class of expanded clone.

>TRBV9|many|.|TRBJ1-2
TGTGCCAGCAGCGTAGCGAACGATGGCTATGGCTACACCTTC
CASSVANDGYGYTF
>TRBV9|many|TRBD2|TRBJ2-7
TGTGCCAGCAGCGTGGCTAGCGGGGACTACGAGCAGTACTTC
CASSVASGDYEQYF
>TRBV19|many|.|TRBJ1-2
TGTGCCACGTCGGCTGGCTATGGCTACACCTTC
CATSAGYGYTF
>TRBV6-1|many|.|TRBJ2-7
TGTGCCAGCAGCATACAGGGCGCCGTTGACGAGCAGTACTTC
CASSIQGAVDEQYF
>TRBV20-1|many|TRBD1|TRBJ1-4
TGCAGTGCTAGACAAAACAGGGGTACTAATGAAAAACTGTTTTTT
CSARQNRGTNEKLFF
>TRBV10-3|many|TRBD2|TRBJ2-1
TGTGCCAGTAAAAGCGGGAATTACAATGAGCAGTTCTTC
CASKSGNYNEQFF
>TRBV6-4|many|TRBD1|TRBJ1-5
TGTGCCAGCAGACAGGGGCGCAATCAGCCCCAGCATTTT
CASRQGRNQPQHF
>TRBV9|many|TRBD2|TRBJ2-1
TGTGCCAGCAGCGTAGGGTGGGGGGGGTACAATGAGCAGTTCTTC
CASSVGWGGYNEQFF
>TRBV6-5|once|.|TRBJ2-5
TGTGCCAGCAGTGCGACAGGTTCGGAGACCCAGTACTTC
CASSATGSETQYF
>TRBV29-1|many|.|TRBJ2-5
TGCAGCGTTGCCCTCCTGGGAGAGACCCAGTACTTC
CSVALLGETQYF
>TRBV12-3/TRBV12-4|many|TRBD1|TRBJ2-7
TGTGCCAGCAGGGGACAGGCCCCAAATTACGAGCAGTACTTC
CASRGQAPNYEQYF
>TRBV4-1|few|TRBD2|TRBJ2-2
TGCGCCAGCAGCCAAGAAGGTGGGAGGGGCTGGTCCAACACCGGGGAGCTGTTTTTT
CASSQEGGRGWSNTGELFF
>TRBV6-5|many|TRBD1|TRBJ2-7
TGTGCCAGCAGACGGGACAGGAAGGTATCCTACGAGCAGTACTTC
CASRRDRKVSYEQYF
>TRBV7-8|many|TRBD1|TRBJ1-2
TGTGCCAGCAGCTTGGGACAGGTTACCCTCGGCTATGGCTACACCTTC
CASSLGQVTLGYGYTF
>TRBV4-2|many|TRBD2|TRBJ2-1
TGTGCCAGCAGCCAAATAGGACTAGCGGGGGAAAATGAGCAGTTCTTC
CASSQIGLAGENEQFF
>TRBV24-1|.|.|TRBJ2-1
TGTGCCACCAGTGACCCGGACGAGTACAATGAGCAGTTCTTC
CATSDPDEYNEQFF
>TRBV24-1|many|.|TRBJ1-2
TGTGCCACCAGTGACCCTGACAAAGGATATGGCTACACCTTC
CATSDPDKGYGYTF
>TRBV4-2|many|TRBD1|TRBJ2-7
TGTGCCAGCAGCCAAGATGGGACAGGGGGCTACGAGCAGTACTTC
CASSQDGTGGYEQYF
>TRBV5-1|many|.|TRBJ1-2
TGCGCCACTACGGACAGTACGACGGGCTACACCTTC
CATTDSTTGYTF
>TRBV28|many|.|TRBJ1-6
TGTGTCTCCAAAGGGGCCACCTCGAGCTCCTATAATTCACCCCTCCACTTT
CVSKGATSSSYNSPLHF
>TRBV28|.|.|TRBJ1-2
TGTGCCAGCAGTTTTTGGTTGGGACGATTTAACTATGGCTACACCTTC
CASSFWLGRFNYGYTF
>TRBV2|many|.|TRBJ1-5
TGTGCCAGCAGTGACGGTGGTTCGGGGCGGCCCCAGCATTTT
CASSDGGSGRPQHF
>TRBV27|once|TRBD2|TRBJ2-1
TGTGCCAGCAGTCGGACTAGCGGATCCAATGGGCAGTTCTTC
CASSRTSGSNGQFF
>TRBV20-1|many|TRBD1|TRBJ1-4
TGCAGTGCTAGAGATCCAGGGGGAAATGAAAAACTGTTTTTT
CSARDPGGNEKLFF
>TRBV5-5|many|.|TRBJ2-7
TGTGCCAGCAGCTCGAACCTCTTCTACGAGCAGTACTTC
CASSSNLFYEQYF
>TRBV14|.|TRBD1|TRBJ2-3
TGTGCCAGCAGCCAACTCGGACAGGCCTCAGATACGCAGTATTTT
CASSQLGQASDTQYF
>TRBV5-1|many|.|TRBJ2-1
TGCGCCAGCAGCTTGTTGGAGTACAATGAGCAGTTCTTC
CASSLLEYNEQFF
>TRBV9|many|.|TRBJ1-4
TGTGCCAGCAGCGAGGGACCGACAGGACTAAATGAAAAACTGTTTTTT
CASSEGPTGLNEKLFF
>TRBV4-1|many|.|TRBJ1-6
TGCGCCAGCAGCCTTGACCTTAATTCACCCCTCCACTTT
CASSLDLNSPLHF
>TRBV2|many|.|TRBJ1-5
TGTGCCAGCAGTACCAGGGAAACTAGCAATCAGCCCCAGCATTTT
CASSTRETSNQPQHF
>TRBV6-5|many|.|TRBJ2-3
TGTGCCAGCAGTTACTCGAACTACTTCACAGATACGCAGTATTTT
CASSYSNYFTDTQYF
>TRBV20-1|many|TRBD2|TRBJ2-1
TGCAGTGTTAGAGAAAGGCGTCTAGCGGGACGCAATGAGCAGTTCTTC
CSVRERRLAGRNEQFF
>TRBV24-1|many|.|TRBJ2-7
TGTGCCACCAGGCCCTCGGGTCCCCACGAGCAGTACTTC
CATRPSGPHEQYF
>TRBV5-6|many|.|TRBJ1-2
TGTGCCAGCAGTACTGCCGGGGCCGTAGGCTACACCTTC
CASSTAGAVGYTF
>TRBV5-1|many|TRBD1|TRBJ1-4
TGCGCCAGCAGCGGACAGGGTGAAAAACTGTTTTTT
CASSGQGEKLFF
>TRBV5-1|many|.|TRBJ2-7
TGCGCCAGCAGCTCGGGACACCAGCCTCGGGAGCAGTACTTC
CASSSGHQPREQYF
>TRBV4-1|many|.|TRBJ2-2
TGCGCCAGCAGCGCCAGGGGTCGGGTCGGCGACACCGGGGAGCTGTTTTTT
CASSARGRVGDTGELFF
>TRBV6-6|.|TRBD1|TRBJ1-4
TGTGCCAGCAGACCCGGGACAGGGGGCAATGAAAGACTGTTTTTT
CASRPGTGGNERLFF
>TRBV6-1|many|.|TRBJ1-2
TGTGCCAGCAGTGAAGGGCGGGGGTACGGCTACACCTTC
CASSEGRGYGYTF
>TRBV29-1|many|TRBD1|TRBJ2-1
TGCAGCGTCTCCACGTACACAGGGGGCGCCTACAATGAGCAGTTCTTC
CSVSTYTGGAYNEQFF
>TRBV4-2|few|.|TRBJ1-5
TGTGCCAGCAGCCAAGATCAATCAACCGCTAGAAATCAGCCCCAGCATTTT
CASSQDQSTARNQPQHF
>TRBV9|many|TRBD1|TRBJ1-3
TGTGCCAGCAGACAGGGGCCGGGAAACACCATATATTTT
CASRQGPGNTIYF
>TRBV6-5|.|.|TRBJ2-5
TGTGCCAGCAGTTGCCGGACAGTCCAAGAGACCCAGTACTTC
CASSCRTVQETQYF
>TRBV9|.|.|TRBJ2-7
TGTGCCAGCAGCACAGACACTGCGGGCCTTGCTTACGAGCAGTACTTC
CASSTDTAGLAYEQYF
>TRBV28|many|TRBD1|TRBJ2-5
TGTGCCAGCAGCTACCTCGGGACAGGACAAGAGACCCAGTACTTC
CASSYLGTGQETQYF
>TRBV27|.|.|TRBJ2-1
TGTGCCAGCAGTGCACCACAATTTGGCTCTACAAATGAGCAGTTCTTC
CASSAPQFGSTNEQFF
>TRBV9|many|.|TRBJ2-3
TGTGCCAGCAGCCCCTTCTCGGGAGTGGTAGATACGCAGTATTTT
CASSPFSGVVDTQYF
>TRBV30|.|.|TRBJ1-3
TGTGCCTGGAGTACATTGGCAGGGCGTAACACCATATATTTT
CAWSTLAGRNTIYF
>TRBV3-1|many|.|TRBJ2-7
TGTGCCAGCAGCCAAGATCTGGAGACTATCTCCTACGAGCAGTACTTC
CASSQDLETISYEQYF
>TRBV29-1|many|.|TRBJ1-4
TGCAGCGTCGCCAACAGGGTAGGGGAAAAACTGTTTTTT
CSVANRVGEKLFF
>TRBV9|many|TRBD2|TRBJ2-7
TGTGCCAGCAGCGTAGATCCAGCGGGGGGCCGCTACGAGCAGTACTTC
CASSVDPAGGRYEQYF
>TRBV2|.|TRBD1|TRBJ1-5
TGTGCCAGCCGGGACAGGGGAAGGGAGAGCAATCAGCCCCAGCATTTT
CASRDRGRESNQPQHF